One sample yielded the 5 T cell receptor beta chains listed below, sequenced in a study of blood T cell repertoires in COVID-19. Only in-frame clones appear in the TCRdb table, and some are missing; sequencing was by immunoSEQ multiplex PCR. The sample records hundreds of thousands of clones, about 88% being singletons. Source material: PBMCs or T cells enriched from blood (not recorded which). These receptors all come from a woman between 40 and 55 years old who had recovered from COVID-19.

The rearrangement uses TRBV7-2 and TRBJ1-3; possibly TRBD1 for D (6 bases). Germline loops: CDR1 SGHTA, CDR2 FQGNSA. This CDR3 comprises 16 residues. V lost 5 bases to trimming and J lost 0 bases, with 14 bases between them. The CDR3: CASSPIRGSSGNTIYF. In DNA, the CDR3 is TGTGCCAGCAGCCCCATCAGGGGTTCCTCTGGAAACACCATATATTTT.

This clone was recorded a few times. V and J are TRBV29-1 and TRBJ2-1; 10 nucleotides line up with TRBD1. V was clipped by 6 bases and J by 0 bases; unmatched bases: 2. The germline V gene encodes CDR1 SQVTM and CDR2 ANQGSEA. This CDR3 is built from 14 residues. Written as DNA, the CDR3 is TGCAGCGTGGACAGGGGGAGCTCCTACAATGAGCAGTTCTTC. It translates to CSVDRGSSYNEQFF.

The chain joins TRBV5-4 to TRBJ2-3, with D perhaps TRBD1 (6 bases). The germline V gene encodes CDR1 SGHNT and CDR2 YYREEE (reference sequence). The CDR3 sequence is 15 residues long. Trimming took off 4 bases at V and 0 bases at J, with 12 bases between the two ends. This CDR3 reads CASSPAGQSTDTQYF. In nucleotides, the CDR3 is TGTGCCAGCAGCCCTGCCGGACAGAGCACAGATACGCAGTATTTT. The variable domain in full, with the rest retrieved from reference TRBV5-4 and TRBJ2-3, is ETGVTQSPTHLIKTRGQQVTLRCSSQSGHNTVSWYQQALGQGPQFIFQYYREEENGRGNFPPRFSGLQFPNYSSELNVNALELDDSALYLCASSPAGQSTDTQYFGPGTRLTVL.

The rearrangement joins TRBV6-5 to TRBJ1-3; 8 bases agree with TRBD1. After removal of 4 bases from V and 4 bases from J, the junction contained 6 bases not matched to a gene. Germline-derived CDR1 and CDR2 are MNHEY and SVGAGI. The CDR3 loop spans 15 amino acids. This chain's CDR3 is CASSSRGLGGNTIYF. The CDR3 DNA reads as TGTGCCAGCAGTTCCAGGGGGCTCGGAGGAAACACCATATATTTT.

The chain employs TRBV4-2 and TRBJ2-5; 10 bases line up with TRBD1. The CDR3 covers 15 residues. The germline CDR1 and CDR2 sequences are LGHNA and YNFKEQ. V gave up 2 bases and J gave up 5 bases; unmatched junction bases: 5. CDR3 residues: CASSQRTGGRETQYF. CDR3 bases: TGTGCCAGCAGCCAACGGACAGGGGGTAGGGAGACCCAGTACTTC.